This is a list of T cell receptor beta chains from one sample in a study of T cells in Graves' hyperthyroidism and ophthalmopathy. One entry per CDR3 protein results from TCRdb running MiXCR on the multiplex PCR reads. The table has 540,000 or so distinct CDR3 sequences, 15% to 18% seen once. What was sequenced was blood. The receptors were gathered from a woman in her 30s with Graves' hyperthyroidism. CDR3s leave out the opening cysteine and the closing phenylalanine or tryptophan. D genes are given only for firm matches.

J | length | D | V | CDR3
TRBJ2-1 | 13 | TRBD2 | TRBV27 | ASSLRAGAYNEQF
TRBJ2-7 | 14 | . | TRBV27 | ASSPSVMGVSYEQY
TRBJ2-7 | 12 | TRBD2 | TRBV11-2 | ASSFGGGSYEQY
TRBJ2-3 | 16 | TRBD2 | TRBV30 | AWSVRSGLAGSTDTQY
TRBJ1-1 | 11 | TRBD1 | TRBV29-1 | SVTGTGNTEAF
TRBJ2-2 | 16 | . | TRBV24-1 | ATSDFNRWRPNTGELF
TRBJ1-1 | 14 | . | TRBV12-3/TRBV12-4 | ASSFIGAPGNTEAF
TRBJ1-5 | 13 | . | TRBV12-3/TRBV12-4 | ASKLQGAWGQPQH
TRBJ2-5 | 12 | . | TRBV7-6 | ASSSPQGRETQY
TRBJ2-3 | 16 | TRBD2 | TRBV11-2 | ASSFLGLAGKDTDTQY
TRBJ2-7 | 13 | . | TRBV7-3 | ASSPDGGPSYEQY
TRBJ2-7 | 15 | TRBD2 | TRBV20-1 | SARSGLAGGGTYEQY
TRBJ2-1 | 12 | . | TRBV30 | AWRGAQPYNEQF
TRBJ1-1 | 11 | . | TRBV10-3 | AISDVVRTEAF
TRBJ2-1 | 14 | TRBD2 | TRBV5-1 | ASSLRTSGRDNEQF
TRBJ2-1 | 14 | TRBD1 | TRBV28 | ASSSTGTGRDNEQF
TRBJ1-6 | 14 | TRBD1 | TRBV28 | ASSSPRTGSVSPLH
TRBJ2-3 | 12 | . | TRBV7-2 | ASSLITSSDTQY
TRBJ2-3 | 14 | TRBD1 | TRBV5-4 | ASSGRTGGNTDTQY
TRBJ2-1 | 11 | . | TRBV30 | AWFRSGPKEQF
TRBJ1-1 | 11 | . | TRBV7-3 | ASSSARGTEAF
TRBJ2-7 | 10 | TRBD1 | TRBV27 | ASKGQGYEQY
TRBJ2-7 | 11 | . | TRBV6-2/TRBV6-3 | ASSPADSYEQY
TRBJ2-6 | 12 | . | TRBV7-9 | ASRDGSGANVLT
TRBJ2-1 | 11 | . | TRBV20-1 | SAILAIYNEQF